The clone carrying this T cell receptor (beta chain) was detected only a few times. Its antigen is not identified. This entry comes from a study of T cell repertoires and HLA-DP antigens. The table came from immunoSEQ multiplex PCR; TCRdb's copy has only in-frame clones and leaves some out. This table holds more than 90,000 clones, about 91% found once. General study findings and limits: A non-physiological HeLa system presented antigen to total CD4+ responders.

The source is a woman aged 18-30 years in good health and CMV-seronegative. The specimen sequenced was CD4+ T cells from PBMCs.

The CDR3 DNA follows: TGTGCCAGCAGTGTGGACAGGGAGGGGAGAAAACTGTTTTTT. It codes for CASSVDREGRKLFF. The V gene is TRBV28, the J gene TRBJ1-4; TRBD1 aligns across 8 bases. The CDR3 length is 14 residues. Per the germline V gene, CDR1 is MDHEN and CDR2 is SYDVKM. After removal of 5 bases from V and 10 bases from J, the junction contained 9 bases not matched to a gene.